The sequence of this TCR beta chain was determined in a study of graft-versus-host responses after intestinal transplantation. Whole-study results and caveats: Clonal ratios of graft-versus-host to host-versus-graft in allografts were high for patients exhibiting graft-donor T cell macrochimerism.

A note on this clone: Its specificity is not known.

TCRdb's copy holds only in-frame clones and misses some; the assay was immunoSEQ multiplex PCR. In the table there are approximately 9,600 clones, 70% to 90% of which are singletons. Processed graft tissue released its intraepithelial and lamina propria lymphocytes. The CDR3 extends over 13 amino acids. Per the germline V gene, CDR1 is SQVTM and CDR2 is ANQGSEA. The V end lost 2 bases, the J end lost 5 bases, and 10 bases lay between the germline ends. Sequenced here: ileum tissue, sampled roughly 110 weeks after intestinal transplantation. The origin of this receptor is a human patient who received an intestinal transplant, so some T cells may come from the graft donor. The rearrangement uses TRBV29-1 and TRBJ2-1, with unresolved D. The CDR3 here is CSVERSQNNEQFF. The DNA of the CDR3 is TGCAGCGTTGAACGGTCCCAGAACAATGAGCAGTTCTTC.